This T cell receptor (beta chain) was captured in a study of a mutant IDH1 vaccine in newly diagnosed glioma. Study at large: Following radiotherapy alone, or alongside temozolomide cycles, vaccination was started after an interval of 4-6 weeks. Visit V13 took place at week 47, and visit V12 happened at week 35.

Assay used: immunoSEQ multiplex PCR; TCRdb lists only in-frame clones, some missing. This sample carries roughly 54,000 clones, roughly 84% of them seen once, and the ten largest clones take approximately 4.5%. The CDR3 runs 15 residues. Germline V gives CDR1 MNHNY, CDR2 SVGAGI (reference sequence). V gave up 6 bases and J gave up 10 bases; unmatched junction bases: 9. About this clone itself: The antigen is undetermined.

Time point specified: week 35, safety follow-up. A single vaccine dose contained 300 ug of mutant IDH1 20-mer peptide, and topical imiquimod was used with it. Study-level findings and limits: It seemed that pseudoprogression was not linked to changes in the top peripheral T cell clonotypes. Vaccine-induced responses were seen in 85% to 95% of patients, spanning several MHC alleles.

The clonotype was recovered from a woman between 18 and 29 years old with glioma. Sequences were derived from PBMCs, sampled from a glioma patient whose treatment included an IDH1 peptide vaccine. This sequence joins TRBV6-6 and TRBJ2-1; 13 bases map to TRBD2. Here the CDR3 reads CASSLTSGGAKEQFF. The CDR3 coding sequence is TGTGCCAGCAGCTTAACTAGCGGGGGGGCAAAAGAGCAGTTCTTC.